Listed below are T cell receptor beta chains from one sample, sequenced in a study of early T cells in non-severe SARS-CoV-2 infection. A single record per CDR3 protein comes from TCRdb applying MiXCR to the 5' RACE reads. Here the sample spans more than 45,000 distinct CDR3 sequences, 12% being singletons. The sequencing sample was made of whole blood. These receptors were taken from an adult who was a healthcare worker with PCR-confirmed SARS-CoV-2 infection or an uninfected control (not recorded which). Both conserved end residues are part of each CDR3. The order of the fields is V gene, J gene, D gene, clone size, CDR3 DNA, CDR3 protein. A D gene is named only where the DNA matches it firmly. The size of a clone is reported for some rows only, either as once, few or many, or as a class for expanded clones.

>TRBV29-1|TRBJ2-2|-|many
TGCAGCGTTGAACAGGGGCTCCCCACCGGGGAGCTGTTTTTT
CSVEQGLPTGELFF
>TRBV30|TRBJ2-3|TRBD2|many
TGTGCCTGGAGTGTATCCCCCATCGGGAGGTCATATCCGGATACGCAGTATTTT
CAWSVSPIGRSYPDTQYF
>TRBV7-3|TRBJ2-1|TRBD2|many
TGTGCCAGCTCTAGCGGACCTATCAATGAGCAGTTCTTC
CASSSGPINEQFF
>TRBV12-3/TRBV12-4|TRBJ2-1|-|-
TGTGCCAGCAGTTTATCAGGGTACCTCAGTGAGCAGTTCTTC
CASSLSGYLSEQFF
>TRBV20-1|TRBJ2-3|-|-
TGCAGTGCTAGAGTCTTGGCCCGCACAGATACGCAGTATTTT
CSARVLARTDTQYF
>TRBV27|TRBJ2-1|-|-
TGTGCCAGCAGAGGGAGGGGGAGAATTGAGCAGTTCTTC
CASRGRGRIEQFF
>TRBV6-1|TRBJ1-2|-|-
TGTGCCAGCAGTGAGGTCAGGGCCCATGGCTACACCTTC
CASSEVRAHGYTF
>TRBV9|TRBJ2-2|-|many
TGTGCCAGCAGCTCCTCCGTTGCTAACACCGGGGAGCTGTTTTTT
CASSSSVANTGELFF
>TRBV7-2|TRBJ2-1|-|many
TGTGCCAGCAGCTTAAGGGTAGAGACCTTACCTGAGCAGTTCTTC
CASSLRVETLPEQFF
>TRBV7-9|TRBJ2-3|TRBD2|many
TGTGCCAGCAGCGGTCTAGCGGGAATAGGGGTAGATACGCAGTATTTT
CASSGLAGIGVDTQYF
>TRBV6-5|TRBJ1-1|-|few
TGTGCCAGCAGTTACTCGAGGGGTGGCACTGAAGCTTTCTTT
CASSYSRGGTEAFF
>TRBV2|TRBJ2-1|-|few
TGTGCCAGCAGCCCGATGGATGAGCAGTTCTTC
CASSPMDEQFF
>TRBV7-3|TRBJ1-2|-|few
TGTGCCAGCAGCTCCGACAGCCGCTATGGCTACACCTTC
CASSSDSRYGYTF
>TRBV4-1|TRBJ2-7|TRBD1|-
TGCGCCAGCAGCCAAGAAAGGACAGGGCCCTACGAGCAGTACTTC
CASSQERTGPYEQYF
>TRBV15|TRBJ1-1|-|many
TGTGCCACCAGCAGAGATGAACGGGGGATAGGAGCTTTCTTT
CATSRDERGIGAFF
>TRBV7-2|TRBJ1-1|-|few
TGTGCCAGCAGCCCACAAAAGGGGGGTTGGCAAGCTTTCTTT
CASSPQKGGWQAFF
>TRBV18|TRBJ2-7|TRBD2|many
TGTGCCAGCTCACCAAGGGGACTACCCTCGGGGGAGCAGTACTTC
CASSPRGLPSGEQYF
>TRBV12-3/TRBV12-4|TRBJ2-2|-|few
TGTGCCAGCAGTTTTATCCTAGCTAACACCGGGGAGCTGTTTTTT
CASSFILANTGELFF
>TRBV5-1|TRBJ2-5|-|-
TGCGCCAGCAGCCGGGACGGGGAGGTCCAAGAGACCCGGTACTTC
CASSRDGEVQETRYF
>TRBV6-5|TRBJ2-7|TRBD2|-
TGTGCCAGCAGTCGGGGACTAGCGGACTATTACGAGCAGTACTTC
CASSRGLADYYEQYF
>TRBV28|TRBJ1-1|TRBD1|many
TGTGCCAGCAGTCCTCCCGGGACAGGGATCTCTTTCTTT
CASSPPGTGISFF
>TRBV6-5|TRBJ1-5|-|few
TGTGCCAGCAGTCAGCGCAGGGGAGGCTTGCCCGGCTGGAGGGATCAGCCCCAGCATTTT
CASSQRRGGLPGWRDQPQHF
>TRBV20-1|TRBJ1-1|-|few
TGCAGTGCTAGAGATCGCCGGGGAGGACGGACTGAAGCTTTCTTT
CSARDRRGGRTEAFF
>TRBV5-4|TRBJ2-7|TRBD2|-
TGTGCCAGCAGCCTAGCGGGAGCTGGTTACGAGCAGTACTTC
CASSLAGAGYEQYF
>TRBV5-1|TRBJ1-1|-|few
TGCGCCAGCAGCTTGGGGAGGGGTTTCACTGAAGCTTTCTTT
CASSLGRGFTEAFF
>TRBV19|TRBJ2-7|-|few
TGTGCCAGTAGCAGGGACGGTTACGAGCAGTACTTC
CASSRDGYEQYF
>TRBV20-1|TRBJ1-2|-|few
TGCAGTGCTACAGGGACTGGCTATGGCTACACCTTC
CSATGTGYGYTF
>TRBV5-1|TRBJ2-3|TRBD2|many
TGCGCCAGCAGCTTGGAACTAGCGGGGACGGGCACAGATACGCAGTATTTT
CASSLELAGTGTDTQYF
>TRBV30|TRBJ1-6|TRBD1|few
TGTGCCTGGAGTGAAGGACAGGGGGCCAATTCACCCCTCCACTTT
CAWSEGQGANSPLHF
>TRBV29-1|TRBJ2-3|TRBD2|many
TGCAGCGTCGGGAGGGGCAATACGCAGTATTTT
CSVGRGNTQYF
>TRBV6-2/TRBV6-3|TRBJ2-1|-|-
TGTGCCAGCAGTTACCCTGGCTACAATGAGCAGTTCTTC
CASSYPGYNEQFF
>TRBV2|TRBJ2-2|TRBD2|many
TGTGCCAGCAGTCCTCACGCGGGAGGCACCGGGGAGCTGTTTTTT
CASSPHAGGTGELFF
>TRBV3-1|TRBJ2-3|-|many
TGTGCCAGCAGCCAACTCGGTACAGATACGCAGTATTTT
CASSQLGTDTQYF
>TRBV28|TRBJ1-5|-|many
TGTGCCAGCAGTTTATGGGCTGTTAATAGCAATCAGCCCCAGCATTTT
CASSLWAVNSNQPQHF
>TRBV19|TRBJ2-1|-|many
TGTGCCAGTCGTCAAGCGGCCTACAATGAGCAGTTCTTC
CASRQAAYNEQFF
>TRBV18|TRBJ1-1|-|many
TGTGCCAGCTCACCAATGGACTTGAGGAACACTGAAGCTTTCTTT
CASSPMDLRNTEAFF
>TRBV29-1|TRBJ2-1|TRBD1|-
TGCAGCGTTGGGCTACAGGGGACCTACAATGAGCAGTTCTTC
CSVGLQGTYNEQFF
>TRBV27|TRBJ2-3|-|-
TGTGCCAGCACCCCCGGCCGTCCGCCAAGCACAGATACGCAGTATTTT
CASTPGRPPSTDTQYF
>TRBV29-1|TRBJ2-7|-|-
TGCAGCGTTGGAGGCGGCAGCTCCTACGAGCAGTACTTC
CSVGGGSSYEQYF
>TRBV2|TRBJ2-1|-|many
TGTGCCAGCAGTGACGACAGCGGCCTTTACAATGAGCAGTTCTTC
CASSDDSGLYNEQFF
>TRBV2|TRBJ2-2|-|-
TGTGCCAGCAGTGTGGAAAGGAACACCGGGGAGCTGTTTTTT
CASSVERNTGELFF
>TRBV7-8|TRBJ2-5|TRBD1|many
TGTGCCAGCAGCCCGCAGGGGGTAGAGACCCAGTACTTC
CASSPQGVETQYF
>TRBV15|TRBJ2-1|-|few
TGTGCCACCAGCAGAGATTGGGCTTCAGGACGCCACAATGAGCAGTTCTTC
CATSRDWASGRHNEQFF
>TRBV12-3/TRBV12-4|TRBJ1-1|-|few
TGTGCCAGTTCGGGGCAGATGAACACTGAAGCTTTCTTT
CASSGQMNTEAFF
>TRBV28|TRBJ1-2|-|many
TGTGCCAGCAGCTACAGGAACTATGGCTACACCTTC
CASSYRNYGYTF
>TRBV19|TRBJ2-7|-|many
TGTGCCAGTATTGGCCTACGGCCTTCCTACGAGCAGTACTTC
CASIGLRPSYEQYF
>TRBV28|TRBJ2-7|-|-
TGTGCCAGCAGTCCCTGGACCTACGAGCAGTACTTC
CASSPWTYEQYF
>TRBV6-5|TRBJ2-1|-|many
TGTGCCAGCAGATCCCGGAGGGATGAGCAGTTCTTC
CASRSRRDEQFF
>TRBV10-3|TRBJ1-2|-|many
TGTGCCATCAGCCCCCAACGACAGAGGATTAACTATGGCTACACCTTC
CAISPQRQRINYGYTF
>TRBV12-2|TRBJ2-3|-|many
TGTGCAAGTCGCTTAGCGAGGCTACTCGGCACAGATACGCAGTATTTT
CASRLARLLGTDTQYF
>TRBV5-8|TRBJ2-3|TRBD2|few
TGTGCCAGCAGCTTAGACCCTAGCGGGGTCACAGATACGCAGTATTTT
CASSLDPSGVTDTQYF
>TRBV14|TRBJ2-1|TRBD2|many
TGTGCCAGCAGCCAGGGACTAGCGGGACTCTACAATGAGCAGTTCTTC
CASSQGLAGLYNEQFF
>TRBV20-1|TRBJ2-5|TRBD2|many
TGCAGGGCTAGAAGAGCGGGAGGACAAGAGACCCAGTACTTC
CRARRAGGQETQYF
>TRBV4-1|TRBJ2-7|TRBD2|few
TGCGCCAGCAGCCAAACTAGCGGGAGCTTCTACGAGCAGTACTTC
CASSQTSGSFYEQYF
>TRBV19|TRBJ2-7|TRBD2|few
TGTGCCAGTAGTACCCGAGAGCGGGACTACGAGCAGTACTTC
CASSTRERDYEQYF
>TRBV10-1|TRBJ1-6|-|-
TGCGCCAGCAGTGATAACCTCCAACCCCTCCACTTT
CASSDNLQPLHF
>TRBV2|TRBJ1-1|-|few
TGTGCCAGCAGTGCCTTGGGGGAAGAAGCTTTCTTT
CASSALGEEAFF